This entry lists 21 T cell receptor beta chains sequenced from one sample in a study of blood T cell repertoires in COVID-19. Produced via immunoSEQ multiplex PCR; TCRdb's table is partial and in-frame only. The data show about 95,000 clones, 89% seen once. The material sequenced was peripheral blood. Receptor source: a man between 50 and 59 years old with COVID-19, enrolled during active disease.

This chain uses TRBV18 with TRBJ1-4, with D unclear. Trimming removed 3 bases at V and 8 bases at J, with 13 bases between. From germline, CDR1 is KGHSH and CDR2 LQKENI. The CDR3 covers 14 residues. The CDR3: CASSPGTVVEKLFF. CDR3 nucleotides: TGTGCCAGCTCACCCGGTACCGTAGTAGAAAAACTGTTTTTT.

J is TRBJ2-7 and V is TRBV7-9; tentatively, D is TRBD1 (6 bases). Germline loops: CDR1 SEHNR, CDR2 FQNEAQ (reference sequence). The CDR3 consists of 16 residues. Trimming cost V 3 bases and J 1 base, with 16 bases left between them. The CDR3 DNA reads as TGTGCCAGCAGCTTCCCGACAGGCTGGGATTCCTACGAGCAGTACTTC. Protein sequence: CASSFPTGWDSYEQYF. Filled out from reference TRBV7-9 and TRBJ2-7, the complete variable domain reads DTGVSQNPRHKITKRGQNVTFRCDPISEHNRLYWYRQTLGQGPEFLTYFQNEAQLEKSRLLSDRFSAERPKGSFSTLEIQRTEQGDSAMYLCASSFPTGWDSYEQYFGPGTRLTVT.

The CDR3 sequence: CASSPEPGGINQPQHF. CDR3 in DNA: TGTGCCAGCAGCCCCGAGCCAGGGGGGATCAATCAGCCCCAGCATTTT. The chain uses TRBV14 and TRBJ1-5; 7 bases align to TRBD1. The germline V gene encodes CDR1 SGHDN and CDR2 FVKESK. V shed 4 bases and J 3 bases; nucleotides not matched to a gene: 9. The CDR3 loop spans 16 amino acids.

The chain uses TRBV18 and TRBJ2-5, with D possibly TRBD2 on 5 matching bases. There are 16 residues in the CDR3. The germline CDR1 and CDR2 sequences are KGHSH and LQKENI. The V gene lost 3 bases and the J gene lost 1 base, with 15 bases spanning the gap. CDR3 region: CASSPFMSGGQETQYF. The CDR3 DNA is TGTGCCAGCTCACCCTTTATGAGCGGAGGCCAAGAGACCCAGTACTTC.

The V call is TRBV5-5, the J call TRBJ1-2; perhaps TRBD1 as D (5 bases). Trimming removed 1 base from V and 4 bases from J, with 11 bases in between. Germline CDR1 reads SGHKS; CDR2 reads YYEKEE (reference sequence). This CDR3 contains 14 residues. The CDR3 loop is CASSLQQGLYGYTF. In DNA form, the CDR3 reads TGTGCCAGCAGCTTGCAGCAGGGCCTCTATGGCTACACCTTC.

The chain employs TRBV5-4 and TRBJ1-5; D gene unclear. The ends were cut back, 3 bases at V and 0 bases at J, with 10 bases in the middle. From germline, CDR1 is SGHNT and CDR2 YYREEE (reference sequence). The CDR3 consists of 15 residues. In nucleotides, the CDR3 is TGTGCCAGCAGCTCGGGTGGCAATAGCAATCAGCCCCAGCATTTT. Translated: CASSSGGNSNQPQHF.

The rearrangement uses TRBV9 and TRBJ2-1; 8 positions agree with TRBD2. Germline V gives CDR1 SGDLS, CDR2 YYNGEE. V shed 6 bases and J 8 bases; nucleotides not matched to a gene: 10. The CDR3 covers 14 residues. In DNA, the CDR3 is TGTGCCAGCACCCCGGGAGGGACCATGCATGAGCAGTTCTTC. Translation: CASTPGGTMHEQFF.

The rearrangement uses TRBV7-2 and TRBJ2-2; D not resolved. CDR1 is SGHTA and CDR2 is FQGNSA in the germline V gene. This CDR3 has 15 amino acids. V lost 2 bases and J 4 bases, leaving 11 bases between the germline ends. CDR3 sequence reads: CASSLPQVLTGELFF. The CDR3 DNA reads TGTGCCAGCAGCTTACCCCAGGTGCTCACCGGGGAGCTGTTTTTT.

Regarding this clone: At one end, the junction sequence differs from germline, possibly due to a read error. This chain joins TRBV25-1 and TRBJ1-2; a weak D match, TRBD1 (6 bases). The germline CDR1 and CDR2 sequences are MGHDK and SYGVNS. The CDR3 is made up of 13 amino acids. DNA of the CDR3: TGTGCCAGCAGTGAAAGTCGACAGGCACTCTACGTCTTC. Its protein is CASSESRQALYVF.

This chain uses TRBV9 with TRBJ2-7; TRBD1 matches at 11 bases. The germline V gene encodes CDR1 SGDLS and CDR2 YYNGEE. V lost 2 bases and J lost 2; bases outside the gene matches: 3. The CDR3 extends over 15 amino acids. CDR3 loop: CASSVRDRGTYEQYF. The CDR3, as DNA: TGTGCCAGCAGCGTCCGGGACAGGGGGACCTACGAGCAGTACTTC.

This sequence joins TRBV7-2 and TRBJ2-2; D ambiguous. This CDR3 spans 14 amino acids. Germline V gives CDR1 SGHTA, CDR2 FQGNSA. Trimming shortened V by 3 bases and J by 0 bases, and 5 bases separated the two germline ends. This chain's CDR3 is CASSLLANTGELFF. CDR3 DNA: TGTGCCAGCAGCTTGCTAGCGAACACCGGGGAGCTGTTTTTT.

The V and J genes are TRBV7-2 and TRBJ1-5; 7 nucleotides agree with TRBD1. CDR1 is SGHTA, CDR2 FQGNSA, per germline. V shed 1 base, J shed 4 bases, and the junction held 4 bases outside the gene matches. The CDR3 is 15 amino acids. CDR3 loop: CASSLGQGENQPQHF. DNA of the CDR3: TGTGCCAGCAGCTTAGGGCAGGGGGAGAATCAGCCCCAGCATTTT.

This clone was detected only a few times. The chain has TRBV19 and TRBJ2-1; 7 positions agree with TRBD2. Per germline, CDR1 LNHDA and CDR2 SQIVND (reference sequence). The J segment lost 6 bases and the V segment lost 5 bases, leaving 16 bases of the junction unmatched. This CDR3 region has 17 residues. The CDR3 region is CASSQIKGRSGGNEQFF. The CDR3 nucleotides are TGTGCCAGTAGTCAGATAAAGGGCAGGTCGGGAGGCAATGAGCAGTTCTTC.

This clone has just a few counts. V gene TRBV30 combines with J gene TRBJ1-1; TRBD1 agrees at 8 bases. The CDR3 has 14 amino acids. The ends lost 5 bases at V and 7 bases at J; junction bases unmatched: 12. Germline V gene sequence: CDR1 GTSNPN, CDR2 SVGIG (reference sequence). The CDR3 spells CAWYRGRVFNEAFF. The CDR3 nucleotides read TGTGCCTGGTACAGGGGGAGGGTATTTAATGAAGCTTTCTTT. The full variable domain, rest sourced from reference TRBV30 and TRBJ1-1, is SQTIHQWPATLVQPVGSPLSLECTVEGTSNPNLYWYRQAAGRGLQLLFYSVGIGQISSEVPQNLSASRPQDRQFILSSKKLLLSDSGFYLCAWYRGRVFNEAFFGQGTRLTVV.

The chain's CDR3 is CASSPWEGYGYTF. The CDR3 DNA sequence: TGTGCCAGCAGTCCCTGGGAGGGGTATGGCTACACCTTC. J is TRBJ1-2 and V is TRBV27; TRBD1 is a possible D gene (5 bases). Germline values: CDR1 MNHEY, CDR2 SMNVEV (reference sequence). V was clipped by 5 bases and J by 5 bases, with 12 bases between them. CDR3 length equals 13 residues.

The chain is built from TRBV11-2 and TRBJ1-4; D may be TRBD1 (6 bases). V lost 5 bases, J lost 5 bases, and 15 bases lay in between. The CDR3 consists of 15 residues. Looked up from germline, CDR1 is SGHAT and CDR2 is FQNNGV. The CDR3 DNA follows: TGTGCCAGCAGCGTAACAGGGATCGGAAATGAAAAACTGTTTTTT. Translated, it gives CASSVTGIGNEKLFF.

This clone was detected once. CDR3 sequence (DNA): TGTGCCAGCAGTCCAGCCCCGGGACAGGGGGACTATGGCTACACCTTC. Protein product: CASSPAPGQGDYGYTF. The chain joins TRBV27 to TRBJ1-2; 11 bases are a match to TRBD1. This CDR3 has 16 amino acids. V lost 5 bases to trimming and J lost 3 bases; unmatched junction nucleotides: 8. Germline CDR1 MNHEY, CDR2 SMNVEV (reference sequence).

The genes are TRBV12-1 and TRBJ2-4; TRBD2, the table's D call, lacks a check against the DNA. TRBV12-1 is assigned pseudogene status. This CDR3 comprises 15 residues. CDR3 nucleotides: TGTGCCAGCAGCCCGTTTGTGAGAGCCAAAAACATTCAGTACTTC. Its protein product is CASSPFVRAKNIQYF.

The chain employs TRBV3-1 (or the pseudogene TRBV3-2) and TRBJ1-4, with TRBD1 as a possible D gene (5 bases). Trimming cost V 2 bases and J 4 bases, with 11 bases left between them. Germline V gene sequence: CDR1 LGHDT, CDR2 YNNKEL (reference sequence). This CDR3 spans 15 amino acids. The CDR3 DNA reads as TGTGCCAGCAGCCAATCTGACAGATATAATGAAAAACTGTTTTTT. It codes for CASSQSDRYNEKLFF.

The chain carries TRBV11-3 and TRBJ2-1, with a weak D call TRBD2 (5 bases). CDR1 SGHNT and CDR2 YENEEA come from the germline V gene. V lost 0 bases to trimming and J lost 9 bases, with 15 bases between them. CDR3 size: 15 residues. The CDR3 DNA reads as TGTGCCAGCAGCTTAGATCGCAATTTGGGGAGTGAGCAGTTCTTC. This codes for CASSLDRNLGSEQFF.

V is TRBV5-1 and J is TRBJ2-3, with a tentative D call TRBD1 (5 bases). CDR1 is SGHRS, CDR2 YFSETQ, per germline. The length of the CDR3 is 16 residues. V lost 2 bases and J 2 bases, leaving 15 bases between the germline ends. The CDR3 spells CASSLSGQVHTDTQYF. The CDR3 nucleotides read TGCGCCAGCAGCTTATCCGGACAAGTACACACAGATACGCAGTATTTT.